One sample yielded the 29 T cell receptor beta chains listed below, sequenced in a study of blood T cell repertoires in COVID-19. Data came from immunoSEQ multiplex PCR; TCRdb stores just in-frame clones and leaves some out. The data show about 360,000 clones, with 70% to 90% seen just once and 2% to 2.5% held by the top ten. The sequencing sample was made of PBMCs or T cells enriched from blood (not recorded which). Receptors were obtained from a woman aged 40 to 49 with acute COVID-19.

The gene calls are TRBV7-2 and TRBJ2-1, with TRBD2 as a possible D gene (6 bases). CDR1 and CDR2 from the germline V gene are SGHTA and FQGNSA. Trimming cost V 1 base and J 4 bases, with 17 bases left between them. This CDR3 has 17 amino acids. CDR3 in DNA: TGTGCCAGCAGCTTAGTGGGGACTCACACCTATTACAATGAGCAGTTCTTC. The encoded protein is CASSLVGTHTYYNEQFF.

J is TRBJ1-2 and V is TRBV7-9; the D gene is possibly TRBD1 (5 bases). The germline CDR1 and CDR2 sequences are SEHNR and FQNEAQ (reference sequence). V was clipped by 5 bases and J by 5 bases, with 9 bases between them. CDR3 size: 12 residues. For the CDR3, the DNA is TGTGCCAGCAGCGCCGACAGTTATGGCTACACCTTC. Protein product: CASSADSYGYTF.

This clone appeared once. The chain has TRBV27 and TRBJ2-5; 9 nucleotides agree with TRBD1. There are 14 residues in the CDR3. The junction had 8 bases not matched to a gene; V was cut back by 5 bases and J by 7 bases. From germline, CDR1 is MNHEY and CDR2 SMNVEV (reference sequence). CDR3 nucleotide sequence: TGTGCCAGCAGTGGACAGGGGTCGTTCGGGACCCAGTACTTC. Translated: CASSGQGSFGTQYF.

The chain links TRBV20-1 to TRBJ2-3, with a weak D call TRBD1 (5 bases). Germline lookup yields CDR1 DFQATT and CDR2 SNEGSKA (reference sequence). The V gene lost 4 bases and the J gene lost 8 bases, with 10 bases spanning the gap. The CDR3 contains 11 residues. CDR3 protein: CSAKGSSTQYF. The CDR3 DNA follows: TGCAGTGCTAAGGGGTCAAGTACGCAGTATTTT.

The rearrangement uses TRBV6-5 and TRBJ1-2; 8 bases map to TRBD1. CDR3 length: 15 amino acids. The trim removed 2 bases at V and 4 bases at J, leaving 6 bases unmatched. The germline V gene has CDR1 MNHEY and CDR2 SVGAGI. The CDR3 spells CASSYRTGSVYGYTF. The CDR3 DNA follows: TGTGCCAGCAGTTACCGGACAGGGTCGGTCTATGGCTACACCTTC.

The chain employs TRBV25-1 and TRBJ2-7; tentatively, D is TRBD2 (6 bases). Germline-derived CDR1 and CDR2 are MGHDK and SYGVNS. The CDR3 totals 12 residues. V shed 4 bases and J shed 5 bases, with 9 bases lying between them. In DNA form, the CDR3 reads TGTGCCAGCAGTGCTGGAGGGAACGAGCAGTACTTC. This translates into CASSAGGNEQYF.

This clone occurred a few times. The chain recombines TRBV30 with TRBJ1-6, with a possible D match to TRBD1 (6 bases). The V end lost 4 bases, the J end lost 11 bases, and 18 bases lay between the germline ends. The germline gives CDR1 GTSNPN, CDR2 SVGIG (reference sequence). This CDR3 region has 14 residues. CDR3 nucleotide sequence: TGTGCCTGGAAGCAACAGGGATCGCGGACACCCCTCCACTTT. It is translated as CAWKQQGSRTPLHF. The complete variable domain, with remaining parts taken from reference TRBV30 and TRBJ1-6, reads SQTIHQWPATLVQPVGSPLSLECTVEGTSNPNLYWYRQAAGRGLQLLFYSVGIGQISSEVPQNLSASRPQDRQFILSSKKLLLSDSGFYLCAWKQQGSRTPLHFGNGTRLTVT.

The chain joins TRBV10-3 to TRBJ1-1, with D unresolved. The CDR3 has 11 residues. Per the germline V gene, CDR1 is ENHRY and CDR2 is SYGVKD. Trimming took off 4 bases at V and 4 bases at J, with 4 bases between the two ends. The CDR3, as DNA: TGTGCCATCAGTGCCGGCACTGAAGCTTTCTTT. Protein product: CAISAGTEAFF.

The chain combines TRBV14 with TRBJ1-1, with D unclear. CDR3 size: 11 residues. The V gene's germline CDR1 is SGHDN and CDR2 FVKESK. The V end was cut by 5 bases, the J end by 8 bases, with 9 bases between. CDR3 DNA sequence: TGTGCCAGCAGCGCATACAGCGAAGCTTTCTTT. This gives the protein CASSAYSEAFF.

The chain couples TRBV19 to TRBJ1-1; 9 bases agree with TRBD1. Germline V gene sequence: CDR1 LNHDA, CDR2 SQIVND (reference sequence). CDR3 size: 13 residues. The V gene end was trimmed by 9 bases and the J gene end by 1 base; junction bases not matched to a gene: 3. CDR3 protein: CASTGQGNTEAFF. CDR3 DNA sequence: TGTGCCAGCACGGGACAGGGGAACACTGAAGCTTTCTTT.

CDR3 bases: TGTGCCAGCTCACCACCGGGCGGGGCATTTCAGTATTTT. Its translation is CASSPPGGAFQYF. The rearrangement joins TRBV18 to TRBJ2-3, with D possibly being TRBD2 (6 bases). This CDR3 has 13 residues. CDR1 and CDR2 (germline): KGHSH, LQKENI. V dropped 0 bases and J dropped 12 bases, with 13 bases sitting between them.

The chain combines TRBV7-9 with TRBJ2-5, with 7 bases fitting TRBD2. In germline, CDR1 is SEHNR, CDR2 FQNEAQ (reference sequence). V was clipped by 3 bases and J by 5 bases; unmatched bases: 6. CDR3 length equals 14 residues. CDR3 nucleotide sequence: TGTGCCAGCAGCTTGGTAACGACTAGCGAGACCCAGTACTTC. Its translation: CASSLVTTSETQYF.

This sequence joins TRBV27 and TRBJ1-5; no reliable D call. CDR1 is MNHEY, CDR2 SMNVEV, per germline (reference sequence). The CDR3 covers 17 residues. Trimming shortened V by 1 base and J by 2 bases, and 15 bases separated the two germline ends. CDR3 residues: CASSLWGRGSGNQPQHF. CDR3 DNA: TGTGCCAGCAGTTTATGGGGTCGGGGTTCAGGCAATCAGCCCCAGCATTTT.

The chain uses TRBV5-4 and TRBJ2-7; TRBD1 matches at 9 bases. The V gene end was trimmed by 4 bases and the J gene end by 7 bases; junction bases not matched to a gene: 15. Per the germline V gene, CDR1 is SGHNT and CDR2 is YYREEE (reference sequence). This CDR3 has 16 amino acids. The CDR3 reads CASSRVRGQGSREQYF. CDR3 DNA sequence: TGTGCCAGCAGCAGAGTGAGGGGACAGGGATCGCGGGAGCAGTACTTC. The variable domain in full, with the rest retrieved from reference TRBV5-4 and TRBJ2-7, is ETGVTQSPTHLIKTRGQQVTLRCSSQSGHNTVSWYQQALGQGPQFIFQYYREEENGRGNFPPRFSGLQFPNYSSELNVNALELDDSALYLCASSRVRGQGSREQYFGPGTRLTVT.

This clone was counted only a few times. The same CDR3 arises from other DNA sequences in this sample as well. V and J are TRBV7-9 and TRBJ1-2; TRBD1 matches 11 bases. CDR3 length: 13 amino acids. In germline, CDR1 is SEHNR, CDR2 FQNEAQ (reference sequence). V gave up 3 bases and J gave up 7 bases; unmatched junction bases: 1. CDR3 coding DNA: TGTGCCAGCAGCTTGGGACAGGGGGGTGGCTACACCTTC. Its protein product is CASSLGQGGGYTF.

This chain uses TRBV18 with TRBJ1-2; D is undetermined. The CDR3 has 12 amino acids. From germline, CDR1 is KGHSH and CDR2 LQKENI. The V and J ends lost 5 bases and 3 bases respectively, with 7 bases between them. CDR3 residues: CASSVGDYGYTF. CDR3 bases: TGTGCCAGCTCAGTCGGGGACTATGGCTACACCTTC. The entire variable domain, with the rest obtained from reference TRBV18 and TRBJ1-2, is as follows: NAGVMQNPRHLVRRRGQEARLRCSPMKGHSHVYWYRQLPEEGLKFMVYLQKENIIDESGMPKERFSAEFPKEGPSILRIQQVVRGDSAAYFCASSVGDYGYTFGSGTRLTVV.

This clone was detected once. The CDR3 here is CASSEYGGETQYF. The CDR3 DNA sequence: TGTGCCAGCAGTGAATATGGCGGAGAGACCCAGTACTTC. The V and J genes are TRBV25-1 and TRBJ2-5; no reliable D call. CDR3 size: 13 residues. The V gene lost 0 bases and the J gene lost 4 bases, with 6 bases spanning the gap. CDR1 MGHDK and CDR2 SYGVNS come from the germline V gene.

The chain couples TRBV5-4 to TRBJ2-5; TRBD2 agrees at 8 bases. CDR1 and CDR2 (germline): SGHNT, YYREEE (reference sequence). This CDR3 is 14 amino acids long. With 0 bases clipped from V and 5 bases from J, the junction kept 3 bases outside the gene matches. The CDR3 bases are TGTGCCAGCAGCTTGGCTTCGGGGGGGGAGACCCAGTACTTC. It encodes CASSLASGGETQYF.

The chain couples TRBV29-1 to TRBJ2-1; D unclear. The CDR3 is 13 residues long. The germline V gene encodes CDR1 SQVTM and CDR2 ANQGSEA. V was shortened by 1 base and J by 4 bases, with 8 bases between the two germline ends. CDR3: CSVEVRYYNEQFF. CDR3 coding DNA: TGCAGCGTTGAAGTGCGGTATTACAATGAGCAGTTCTTC.

The rearrangement links TRBV24-1 to TRBJ1-2, with a tentative D call TRBD1 (5 bases). The CDR3 spans 16 residues. Germline-derived CDR1 and CDR2 are KGHDR and SFDVKD. Between the trimmed V and J ends, which lost 4 bases and 5 bases, there was a span of 19 bases. The CDR3 coding sequence is TGTGCCACCAGTGACCCGGGGCGGGGCGATCCGTATGGCTACACCTTC. Protein product: CATSDPGRGDPYGYTF.

The chain employs TRBV18 and TRBJ1-1; 7 bases are a match to TRBD1. CDR3 length: 16 residues. V gave up 4 bases and J gave up 8 bases; unmatched junction bases: 16. In germline, CDR1 is KGHSH, CDR2 LQKENI. The CDR3 DNA reads as TGTGCCAGCTCACGACAGGGAAGAGGGTCTTTTGGAGAAGCTTTCTTT. It yields the protein CASSRQGRGSFGEAFF.

The rearrangement links TRBV9 to TRBJ1-1; tentative D call: TRBD1 (6 bases). Germline V lookup: CDR1 SGDLS, CDR2 YYNGEE. This CDR3 region has 15 residues. V lost 5 bases and J 4 bases, leaving 18 bases between the germline ends. CDR3 loop: CASSVTPTGGTEAFF. CDR3 in DNA: TGTGCCAGCAGTGTTACCCCGACAGGAGGCACTGAAGCTTTCTTT.

The CDR3 spells CASSLGTGLTGELFF. The CDR3 nucleotides are TGTGCCAGCAGCTTAGGGACAGGGCTCACCGGGGAGCTGTTTTTT. The chain carries TRBV5-4 and TRBJ2-2; 9 bases fit TRBD1. V gave up 2 bases and J gave up 4 bases; unmatched junction bases: 3. Germline V gene data show CDR1 as SGHNT and CDR2 as YYREEE (reference sequence). CDR3 length equals 15 residues.

The chain links TRBV24-1 to TRBJ1-2; D call uncertain. Germline V CDR1 and CDR2: KGHDR, SFDVKD. The CDR3 spans 13 residues. Trimming cost V 6 bases and J 4 bases, with 11 bases left between them. The DNA of the CDR3 is TGTGCCACCAGTACCGACACAGCCTATGGCTACACCTTC. This sequence encodes CATSTDTAYGYTF.

The chain links TRBV5-4 to TRBJ1-1; D is perhaps TRBD1 (6 bases). CDR1 and CDR2 (germline): SGHNT, YYREEE (reference sequence). CDR3 length: 14 amino acids. Trimming removed 5 bases at V and 7 bases at J, with 18 bases between. CDR3 protein: CASSRPDRIYEAFF. The CDR3 DNA reads as TGTGCCAGCAGTCGACCCGACAGGATTTATGAAGCTTTCTTT.

In this sample, this clone turned up once. The chain employs TRBV5-8 and TRBJ1-2; D might be TRBD1 (5 bases). Germline values: CDR1 SGHTS, CDR2 YDEGEE. Between the trimmed V and J ends, which lost 1 base and 6 bases, there was a span of 10 bases. This CDR3 is 13 amino acids long. CDR3 loop: CASSLYGGDGYTF. The CDR3 coding sequence is TGTGCCAGCAGCTTGTACGGGGGTGATGGCTACACCTTC.

The chain recombines TRBV3-1 (or the pseudogene TRBV3-2) with TRBJ2-7; D possibly corresponds to TRBD2 (5 bases). This CDR3 spans 14 amino acids. Trimming removed 2 bases at V and 2 bases at J, with 10 bases between. Germline lookup yields CDR1 LGHDT and CDR2 YNNKEL (reference sequence). CDR3 nucleotides: TGTGCCAGCAGCCAAATCGGGGTGACCTACGAGCAGTACTTC. Amino acids: CASSQIGVTYEQYF.

The chain couples TRBV5-6 to TRBJ2-5; the D is unclear. The CDR3 has 15 residues. V lost 4 bases and J 0 bases, leaving 13 bases between the germline ends. Looked up from germline, CDR1 is SGHDT and CDR2 is YYEEEE. In nucleotides, the CDR3 is TGTGCCAGCAGCATCCCCCGACAAAACCAAGAGACCCAGTACTTC. It specifies CASSIPRQNQETQYF.

To note about this clone: The same CDR3 arises from other DNA sequences in this sample as well. V is TRBV12-3 or TRBV12-4 and J is TRBJ2-7; 7 bases are shared with TRBD1. The CDR3 loop spans 13 amino acids. V shed 4 bases, J shed 3 bases, and the junction held 3 bases outside the gene matches. The DNA of the CDR3 is TGTGCCAGCAGTTACAGGGGCGGCTACGAGCAGTACTTC. It yields the protein CASSYRGGYEQYF.